Detailed here is one T cell receptor beta chain. This clone's antigen is unknown. No base quality values were provided; no much bigger clone lies one nucleotide off. Amplification and barcoding of TCRbeta CDR3 regions were carried out by two-step multiplex PCR on the immunoSEQ human TCRbeta survey platform. Libraries were sequenced on Illumina instruments, with IgH sequenced in parallel from the same samples. The authors processed their data as follows. To remove PCR and sequencing errors, raw reads were filtered against the IMGT V, D, J definitions and then binned using a nearest-neighbor algorithm. Clones were defined as identical nucleotide sequences, and differential abundance between tissues was assessed by per-clone Fisher exact tests with a pFDR threshold of p<0.01. A minimum inclusion filter of 10 in either sample excluded clones with frequencies too low for statistical inference. The immunoSEQ Analyzer was used for pairwise clonal comparisons, while IMGT tools were used to assess gene family usage. TCRdb's version of the immuneACCESS table is confined to in-frame rearrangements and falls short of the full clone set. An unresolved V gene accounts for under half of the shortfall where checked; the remainder is of unknown origin. That table furnishes V, J and clone size, whereas the DNA furnished D and trimming. For this sample the table gives more than 85,000 clones, of which about two thirds were detected only once. The top ten constitute less than 2.5% of the sample.

Genomic DNA obtained from frozen pancreas tissue was processed for repertoire sequencing. The DNeasy Blood and Tissue Kit was used to extract roughly 1.8-3.2 ug of genomic DNA from either umbilical cord blood or frozen pancreas. This entry belongs to a study of fetal regulatory T cell absence and autoimmunity (dated by TCRdb to about 2017). Background on the whole study: The IPEX patients showed exocrine pancreas autoimmunity in the absence of clinical diabetes. General findings and caveats noted by the study authors: Compared with cord blood, the pancreas TCR compartment showed significant oligoclonal enrichment, and some top clones were enriched more than 95-fold. TRB gene family usage was broadly similar between cord blood and pancreas, resembling published neonatal and adult repertoires. The oligoclonal enrichment was taken as support for antigen-driven autoimmunity in the pancreas before birth in IPEX syndrome.

The TCR was taken from a male donor with IPEX syndrome. Sequencing input: pancreas tissue.

The CDR3 protein is CASSKGQGETQPQHF. The nucleotide sequence is given as TGTGCCAGCAGCAAAGGACAGGGGGAAACGCAGCCCCAGCATTTT. The sequence is built from TRBV21-1 and TRBJ1-5; TRBD1, the table's D call, was not compared with the DNA. TRBV21-1 is classified as a pseudogene. The CDR3 runs 15 residues from the cysteine to the phenylalanine. The kept DNA is CDR3 alone, 45 bases in frame from the first base.